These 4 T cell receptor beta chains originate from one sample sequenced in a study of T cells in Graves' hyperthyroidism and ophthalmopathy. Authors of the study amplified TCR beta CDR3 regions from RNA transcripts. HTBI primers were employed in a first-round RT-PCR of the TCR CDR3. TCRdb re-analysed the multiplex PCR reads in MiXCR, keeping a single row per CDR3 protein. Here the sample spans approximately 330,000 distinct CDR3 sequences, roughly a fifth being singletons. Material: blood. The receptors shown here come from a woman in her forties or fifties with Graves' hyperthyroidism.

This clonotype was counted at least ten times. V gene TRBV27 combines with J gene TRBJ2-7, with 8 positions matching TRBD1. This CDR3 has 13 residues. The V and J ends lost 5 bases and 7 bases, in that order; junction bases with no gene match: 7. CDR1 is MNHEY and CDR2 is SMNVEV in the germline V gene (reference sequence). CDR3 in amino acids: CASSQGAAREQYF. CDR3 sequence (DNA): TGTGCCAGCAGTCAGGGGGCGGCTAGGGAGCAGTACTTC.

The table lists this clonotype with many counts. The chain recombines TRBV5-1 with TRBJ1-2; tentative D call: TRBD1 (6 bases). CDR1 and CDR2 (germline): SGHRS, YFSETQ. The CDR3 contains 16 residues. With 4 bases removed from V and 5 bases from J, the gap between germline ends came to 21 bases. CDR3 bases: TGCGCCAGCAGCCCATCCCTGACAGGCCTGGGATATGGCTACACCTTC. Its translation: CASSPSLTGLGYGYTF.

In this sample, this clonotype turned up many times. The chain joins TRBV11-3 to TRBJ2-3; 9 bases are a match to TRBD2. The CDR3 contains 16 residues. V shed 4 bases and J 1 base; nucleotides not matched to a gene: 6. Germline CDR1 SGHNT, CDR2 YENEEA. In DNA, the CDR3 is TGTGCCAGCAGCTCGTTAGCGGGAGTCGGCACAGATACGCAGTATTTT. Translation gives CASSSLAGVGTDTQYF.

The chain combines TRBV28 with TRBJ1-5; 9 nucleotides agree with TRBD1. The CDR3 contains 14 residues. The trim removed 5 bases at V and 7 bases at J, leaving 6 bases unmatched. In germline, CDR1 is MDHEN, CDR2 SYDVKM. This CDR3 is CASSAYRGQQPQHF. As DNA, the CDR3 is TGTGCCAGCAGTGCTTACAGGGGGCAGCAGCCCCAGCATTTT.